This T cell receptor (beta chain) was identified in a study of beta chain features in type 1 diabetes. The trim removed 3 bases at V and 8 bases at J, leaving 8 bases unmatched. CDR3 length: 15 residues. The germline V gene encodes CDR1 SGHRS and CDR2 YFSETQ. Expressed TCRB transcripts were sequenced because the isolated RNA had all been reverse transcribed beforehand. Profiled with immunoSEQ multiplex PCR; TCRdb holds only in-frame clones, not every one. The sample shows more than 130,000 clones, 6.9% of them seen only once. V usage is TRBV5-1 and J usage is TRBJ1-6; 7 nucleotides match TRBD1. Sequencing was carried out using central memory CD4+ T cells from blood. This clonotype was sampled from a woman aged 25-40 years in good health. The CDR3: CASSSRGGKDSPLHF. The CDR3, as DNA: TGCGCCAGCAGCTCCCGAGGGGGCAAGGATTCACCCCTCCACTTT.